These 10 T cell receptor beta chains were sequenced from one sample in a study of spatial heterogeneity in lung cancer. Findings of the study overall: One measure, the expanded intratumoral alpha and beta TCR count, tracked tumor mutation counts.

Antigen specificity for these receptors is unknown. The time point is: sample taken at primary tumor resection. Via MiXCR, TCRdb re-called the 5' RACE reads, giving one row per CDR3 protein. The sample shows around 18,000 distinct CDR3 sequences, 5.7% of them seen only once. The material sequenced was lung tumor tissue, taken at surgery. The source is a female donor with early-stage non-small cell lung cancer.

This clonotype was observed many times. The gene calls are TRBV7-9 and TRBJ2-2, with D possibly being TRBD2 (6 bases). Trimming pared 8 bases from V and 6 bases from J, leaving 16 bases between. Looked up from germline, CDR1 is SEHNR and CDR2 is FQNEAQ (reference sequence). The CDR3 totals 14 residues. This CDR3 is CASAWDSTSGELFF. DNA of the CDR3: TGTGCCAGCGCCTGGGACTCTACCTCCGGGGAGCTGTTTTTT. Complete variable domain (other parts from reference TRBV7-9 and TRBJ2-2): DTGVSQNPRHKITKRGQNVTFRCDPISEHNRLYWYRQTLGQGPEFLTYFQNEAQLEKSRLLSDRFSAERPKGSFSTLEIQRTEQGDSAMYLCASAWDSTSGELFFGEGSRLTVL.

The V gene is TRBV11-2, the J gene TRBJ2-3; TRBD2 is a possible D gene (5 bases). The V end was cut by 4 bases, the J end by 3 bases, with 17 bases between. The CDR3 is made up of 16 amino acids. Germline loops: CDR1 SGHAT, CDR2 FQNNGV. CDR3 in amino acids: CASSSLVWERTDTQYF. In DNA, the CDR3 is TGTGCCAGCAGCTCTTTAGTTTGGGAGAGAACAGATACGCAGTATTTT. Filled out from reference TRBV11-2 and TRBJ2-3, the complete variable domain reads EAGVAQSPRYKIIEKRQSVAFWCNPISGHATLYWYQQILGQGPKLLIQFQNNGVVDDSQLPKDRFSAERLKGVDSTLKIQPAKLEDSAVYLCASSSLVWERTDTQYFGPGTRLTVL.

This clonotype came up many times. V is TRBV7-9 and J is TRBJ2-2, with 13 bases identical to TRBD2. Germline V CDR1 and CDR2: SEHNR, FQNEAQ (reference sequence). This CDR3 region has 19 residues. Trimming at V came to 3 bases and at J to 4 bases, leaving 11 bases not matched to a gene. CDR3 amino acids: CASSFDPKTSGRLTGELFF. The CDR3 DNA is TGTGCCAGCAGCTTCGACCCTAAGACTAGCGGGAGGCTCACCGGGGAGCTGTTTTTT.

Many counts were recorded for this clonotype. CDR3 sequence reads: CASSLGTSGELFF. The CDR3 DNA sequence: TGTGCCAGCAGCCTAGGGACATCGGGGGAGCTGTTTTTT. This rearrangement joins TRBV7-2 to TRBJ2-2, with D perhaps matching TRBD1 (6 bases). Trimming shortened V by 5 bases and J by 8 bases, and 12 bases separated the two germline ends. CDR1 and CDR2 from the germline V gene are SGHTA and FQGNSA. The CDR3 runs 13 residues.

This clonotype was observed many times. The chain is built from TRBV28 and TRBJ1-5; no reliable D call. Trimming stripped 6 bases from V and 10 bases from J, with 16 bases between. The CDR3 is 13 residues long. Per germline, CDR1 MDHEN and CDR2 SYDVKM. This chain's CDR3 is CASSRDMGNPQHF. Written as DNA, the CDR3 is TGTGCCAGCAGCCGAGACATGGGAAACCCCCAGCATTTT.

Relative to its sample, this clonotype is medium-sized. This chain links TRBV2 with TRBJ1-2, with 7 positions matching TRBD1. V trimming: 6 bases; J trimming: 4 bases; junction bases outside the gene matches: 8. From germline, CDR1 is SNHLY and CDR2 FYNNEI. The CDR3 is 14 amino acids. CDR3 sequence reads: CASRQGERSYGYTF. In DNA, the CDR3 is TGTGCCAGCAGGCAGGGGGAAAGGAGCTATGGCTACACCTTC.

This clonotype came up many times. This chain links TRBV7-9 with TRBJ2-1; TRBD2 is a possible D gene (5 bases). The germline V gene encodes CDR1 SEHNR and CDR2 FQNEAQ (reference sequence). V gave up 1 base and J gave up 7 bases, with 8 bases separating them. The CDR3 extends over 13 amino acids. The CDR3 sequence is CASSLVGGNEQFF. CDR3 DNA: TGTGCCAGCAGCTTAGTCGGCGGGAATGAGCAGTTCTTC.

This clonotype was picked up a small number of times. The genes are TRBV6-1 and TRBJ2-3; the D gene is possibly TRBD1 (6 bases). Trimming took off 0 bases at V and 2 bases at J, with 18 bases between the two ends. The CDR3 runs to 18 residues. The germline gives CDR1 MNHNS, CDR2 SASEGT. CDR3 region: CASSEASPGHLHTDTQYF. Here the CDR3 DNA reads TGTGCCAGCAGTGAAGCCTCACCGGGACACCTCCACACAGATACGCAGTATTTT.

The sample holds many counts of this clonotype. This chain links TRBV7-2 with TRBJ2-2; D unresolved. With 5 bases removed from V and 6 bases from J, the gap between germline ends came to 19 bases. Germline CDR1 is SGHTA and CDR2 is FQGNSA. The CDR3 loop spans 16 amino acids. The CDR3 coding sequence is TGTGCCAGCAGCCTCGACGATTCATTCGGACCCGGGGAGCTGTTTTTT. Translation: CASSLDDSFGPGELFF. Full variable domain (remainder filled in from reference TRBV7-2 and TRBJ2-2): GAGVSQSPSNKVTEKGKDVELRCDPISGHTALYWYRQSLGQGLEFLIYFQGNSAPDKSGLPSDRFSAERTGGSVSTLTIQRTQQEDSAVYLCASSLDDSFGPGELFFGEGSRLTVL.

Many counts were recorded for this clonotype. The V call is TRBV18, the J call TRBJ2-4; D is ambiguous. The CDR3 length is 12 residues. The V and J ends lost 6 bases and 8 bases respectively, with 11 bases between them. CDR1 is KGHSH, CDR2 LQKENI, per germline. The CDR3 DNA follows: TGTGCCAGCTCGGATCATGGGGACATTCAGTACTTC. It yields the protein CASSDHGDIQYF.